This T cell receptor (beta chain) was obtained from a study of regulatory T cells in long-lasting Graves disease. According to the study, TCR beta libraries were built with iRepertoire HTBI primers and CDR3-region Arm-PCR. Each CDR3 protein is one row after TCRdb ran MiXCR on the multiplex PCR reads. Seen here are a few hundred thousand distinct CDR3 sequences, roughly 13% observed once, and the top ten hold under 10%. Study-level findings and limits: The study examined only peripheral blood, not thyroid tissue.

The time point here: newly diagnosed GD, antithyroid drugs for less than 3 months. PBMC-extracted RNA yielded the TCR library. This CDR3 has 14 amino acids. CDR1 is SGHDT and CDR2 is YYEEEE in the germline V gene. With 0 bases removed from V and 6 bases from J, the gap between germline ends came to 11 bases. Concerning this clonotype itself: The antigen is not known.

The same specimen was also included in a second study, on T cells in Graves' hyperthyroidism and ophthalmopathy. That source adds: The study enrolled patients aged 18 to 65 with newly diagnosed hyperthyroidism of under 2 months' duration. Most thyroid clonotypes that were expanded above 0.001 also turned up in blood.

Material: peripheral blood mononuclear cells (PBMCs), obtained at new diagnosis, from a patient treated with antithyroid drugs. The chain recombines TRBV5-6 with TRBJ2-3; D may be TRBD1 (5 bases). The sequence derives from a man under 40 with Graves disease. CDR3 region: CASSLAQGRDTQYF. The CDR3 coding sequence is TGTGCCAGCAGCTTGGCCCAGGGCAGGGATACGCAGTATTTT.